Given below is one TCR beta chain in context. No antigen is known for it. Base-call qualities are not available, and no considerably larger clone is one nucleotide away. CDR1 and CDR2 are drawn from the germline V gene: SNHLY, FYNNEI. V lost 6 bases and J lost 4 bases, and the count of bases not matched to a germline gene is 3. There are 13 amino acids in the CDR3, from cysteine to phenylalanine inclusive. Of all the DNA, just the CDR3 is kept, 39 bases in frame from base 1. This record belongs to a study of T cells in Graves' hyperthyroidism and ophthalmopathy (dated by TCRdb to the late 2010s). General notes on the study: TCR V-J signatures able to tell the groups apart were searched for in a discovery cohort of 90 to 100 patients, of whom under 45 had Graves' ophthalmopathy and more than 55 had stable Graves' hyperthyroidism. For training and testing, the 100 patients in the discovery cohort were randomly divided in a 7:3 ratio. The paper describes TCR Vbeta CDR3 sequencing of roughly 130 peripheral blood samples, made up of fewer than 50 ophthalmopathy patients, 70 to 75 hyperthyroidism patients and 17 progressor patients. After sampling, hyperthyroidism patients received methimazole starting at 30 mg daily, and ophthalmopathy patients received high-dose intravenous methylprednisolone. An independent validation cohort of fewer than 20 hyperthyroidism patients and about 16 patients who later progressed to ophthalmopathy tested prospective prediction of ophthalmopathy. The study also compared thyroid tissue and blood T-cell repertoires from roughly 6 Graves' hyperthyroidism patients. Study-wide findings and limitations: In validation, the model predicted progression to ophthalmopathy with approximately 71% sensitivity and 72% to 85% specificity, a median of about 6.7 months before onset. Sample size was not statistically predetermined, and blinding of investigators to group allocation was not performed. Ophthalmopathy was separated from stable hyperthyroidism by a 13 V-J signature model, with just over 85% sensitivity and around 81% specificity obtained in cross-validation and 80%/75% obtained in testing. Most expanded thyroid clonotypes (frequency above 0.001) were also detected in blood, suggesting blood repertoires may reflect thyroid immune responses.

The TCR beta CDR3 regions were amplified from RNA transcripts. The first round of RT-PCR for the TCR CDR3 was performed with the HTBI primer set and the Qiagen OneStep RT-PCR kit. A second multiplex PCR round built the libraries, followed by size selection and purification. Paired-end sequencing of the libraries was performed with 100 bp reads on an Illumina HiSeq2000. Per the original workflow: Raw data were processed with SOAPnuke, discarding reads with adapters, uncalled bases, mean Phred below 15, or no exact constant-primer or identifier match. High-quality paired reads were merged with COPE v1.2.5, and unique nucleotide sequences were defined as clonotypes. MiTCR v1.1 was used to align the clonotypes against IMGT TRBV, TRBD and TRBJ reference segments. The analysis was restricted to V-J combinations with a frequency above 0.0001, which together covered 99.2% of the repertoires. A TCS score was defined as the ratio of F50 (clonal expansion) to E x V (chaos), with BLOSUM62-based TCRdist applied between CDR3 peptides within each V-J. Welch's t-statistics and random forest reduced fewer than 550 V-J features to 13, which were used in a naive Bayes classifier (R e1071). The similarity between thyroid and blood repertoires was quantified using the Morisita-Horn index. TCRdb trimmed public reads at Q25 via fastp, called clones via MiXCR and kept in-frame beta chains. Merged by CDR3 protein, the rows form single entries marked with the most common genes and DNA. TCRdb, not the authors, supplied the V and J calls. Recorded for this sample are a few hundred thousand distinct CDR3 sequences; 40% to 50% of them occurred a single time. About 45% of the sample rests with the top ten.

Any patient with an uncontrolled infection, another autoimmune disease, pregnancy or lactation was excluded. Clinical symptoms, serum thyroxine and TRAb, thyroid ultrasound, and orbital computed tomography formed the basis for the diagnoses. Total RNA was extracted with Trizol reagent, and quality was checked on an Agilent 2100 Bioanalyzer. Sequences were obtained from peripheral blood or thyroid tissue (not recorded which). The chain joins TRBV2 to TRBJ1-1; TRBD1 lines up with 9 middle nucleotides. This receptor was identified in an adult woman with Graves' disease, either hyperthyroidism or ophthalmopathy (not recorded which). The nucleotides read TGTGCCAGCAGACCGGACAGGGGCACTGAAGCTTTCTTT. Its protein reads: CASRPDRGTEAFF.